This is a list of T cell receptor beta chains from one sample in a study of blood T cells in healthy people across ages. TCRdb redid the calling of the 5' RACE reads with MiXCR, one entry per CDR3 protein. The sample holds about 760,000 distinct CDR3 sequences, 45% to 70% seen once. Sequencing used blood. Source of these receptors: a man aged 35-49 years in good health. The CDR3 runs from the conserved cysteine through the conserved F or W. Each record gives: J gene, D gene, CDR3 length, V gene, clone size, CDR3 protein, CDR3 DNA. The D gene is left open where the match is weak. The size entry is marked missing in some rows and otherwise reads once, few, many or a size class.

TRBJ2-2 | . | 15 | TRBV10-3 | . | CAIRPGPRTNGELFF | TGTGCCATCAGACCGGGCCCAAGAACTAACGGGGAGCTGTTTTTT
TRBJ1-2 | . | 15 | TRBV2 | . | CASSDGASRFIGYTF | TGTGCCAGCAGCGATGGAGCCAGCCGATTTATTGGCTACACCTTC
TRBJ1-1 | . | 16 | TRBV5-6 | . | CASSLGYGKVNTEAFF | TGTGCCAGCAGCTTGGGATACGGAAAAGTGAACACTGAAGCTTTCTTT
TRBJ2-5 | TRBD2 | 13 | TRBV11-2 | . | CASSLGRLGEQYF | TGTGCCAGCAGCCTCGGGAGGCTCGGAGAGCAGTACTTC
TRBJ2-3 | . | 14 | TRBV28 | . | CASTKGPIADTQYF | TGTGCCAGCACCAAGGGCCCAATCGCAGATACGCAGTATTTT
TRBJ2-5 | TRBD1 | 15 | TRBV5-1 | . | CASRQQGGPQETRYF | TGCGCCAGCAGGCAACAGGGGGGTCCCCAAGAGACCCGGTACTTC
TRBJ2-3 | . | 14 | TRBV6-2/TRBV6-3 | few | CASSYMAHTDTQYF | TGTGCCAGCAGTTACATGGCCCACACAGATACGCAGTATTTT
TRBJ1-1 | . | 13 | TRBV6-1 | . | CASTQQENTEAFF | TGTGCCAGCACCCAACAGGAGAACACTGAAGCTTTCTTT
TRBJ2-1 | . | 15 | TRBV6-2/TRBV6-3 | . | CASTTTPHSYNEQFF | TGTGCCAGCACTACCACCCCACACTCCTACAATGAGCAGTTCTTC
TRBJ2-5 | TRBD2 | 15 | TRBV11-2 | . | CASSLRPSGQETQYF | TGTGCCAGCAGCTTAAGGCCTAGCGGCCAAGAGACCCAGTACTTC